The next 27 T cell receptor beta chains were all read from a single sample in a study of beta chain features in type 1 diabetes. The entirety of the isolated RNA underwent reverse transcription, so expressed TCRB transcripts were sequenced. The table came from immunoSEQ multiplex PCR; TCRdb's copy has only in-frame clones and leaves some out. This sample yields 250,000 to 300,000 clones, of which under 8.5% are seen a single time; 0.9% to 1.2% belongs to the top ten. Sequencing used central memory CD4+ T cells from blood. The receptors come from a woman between 18 and 29 years old in good health.

Concerning this clone itself: The sample has other DNA sequences that encode this CDR3 too. The chain is built from TRBV2 and TRBJ2-1; no clear D. The V gene lost 3 bases and the J gene lost 6 bases, with 3 bases spanning the gap. The CDR3 sequence is 11 residues long. Germline CDR1 and CDR2: SNHLY and FYNNEI. DNA of the CDR3: TGTGCCAGCAGTGAGGTCAATGAGCAGTTCTTC. Translation gives CASSEVNEQFF. The full variable domain, rest sourced from reference TRBV2 and TRBJ2-1, is EPEVTQTPSHQVTQMGQEVILRCVPISNHLYFYWYRQILGQKVEFLVSFYNNEISEKSEIFDDQFSVERPDGSNFTLKIRSTKLEDSAMYFCASSEVNEQFFGPGTRLTVL.

This clone was seen a few times. This chain uses TRBV28 with TRBJ1-2; a weak D match, TRBD1 (5 bases). This CDR3 spans 15 amino acids. The V gene lost 2 bases and the J gene lost 5 bases, with 15 bases spanning the gap. Germline V CDR1 and CDR2: MDHEN, SYDVKM. Here the CDR3 reads CASSLTLPRQYGYTF. Here the CDR3 DNA reads TGTGCCAGCAGTTTAACCCTACCCCGACAGTATGGCTACACCTTC.

This clone was observed a handful of times. The genes are TRBV19 and TRBJ2-3; D is possibly TRBD1 (5 bases). The germline V and J ends were trimmed by 7 bases and 0 bases, with 11 bases remaining between them. The CDR3 runs to 14 residues. Germline loops: CDR1 LNHDA, CDR2 SQIVND (reference sequence). As DNA, the CDR3 is TGTGCCAGTAAAATACAGGCTAGCACAGATACGCAGTATTTT. Residues: CASKIQASTDTQYF. The variable domain in full, with the rest retrieved from reference TRBV19 and TRBJ2-3, is DGGITQSPKYLFRKEGQNVTLSCEQNLNHDAMYWYRQDPGQGLRLIYYSQIVNDFQKGDIAEGYSVSREKKESFPLTVTSAQKNPTAFYLCASKIQASTDTQYFGPGTRLTVL.

The rearrangement joins TRBV5-6 to TRBJ1-2; perhaps TRBD1 as D (5 bases). Per germline, CDR1 SGHDT and CDR2 YYEEEE. The CDR3 is 13 amino acids. Trimming shortened V by 6 bases and J by 2 bases, and 11 bases separated the two germline ends. CDR3 protein: CASNRGANYGYTF. In nucleotides, the CDR3 is TGTGCCAGCAATCGTGGGGCGAACTATGGCTACACCTTC. The full variable domain, completed using reference TRBV5-6 and TRBJ1-2, is DAGVTQSPTHLIKTRGQQVTLRCSPKSGHDTVSWYQQALGQGPQFIFQYYEEEERQRGNFPDRFSGHQFPNYSSELNVNALLLGDSALYLCASNRGANYGYTFGSGTRLTVV.

This chain links TRBV9 with TRBJ1-5; weak D call: TRBD1 (6 bases). The germline CDR1 and CDR2 sequences are SGDLS and YYNGEE. This CDR3 region has 15 residues. Trimming took 3 bases from V and 1 from J, leaving 11 bases between them. This chain's CDR3 is CASSATTGSNQPQHF. For the CDR3, the DNA is TGTGCCAGCAGCGCAACGACAGGAAGCAATCAGCCCCAGCATTTT. The complete variable domain, with remaining parts taken from reference TRBV9 and TRBJ1-5, reads DSGVTQTPKHLITATGQRVTLRCSPRSGDLSVYWYQQSLDQGLQFLIQYYNGEERAKGNILERFSAQQFPDLHSELNLSSLELGDSALYFCASSATTGSNQPQHFGDGTRLSIL.

This clone was seen a single time. This CDR3 reads CASSVKGGYSPLHF. The CDR3 nucleotides read TGTGCCAGCAGCGTAAAGGGAGGGTACTCACCCCTCCACTTT. The chain has TRBV5-4 and TRBJ1-6, with D unclear. There are 14 residues in the CDR3. With 4 bases removed from V and 10 bases from J, the gap between germline ends came to 15 bases. Germline V gene data show CDR1 as SGHNT and CDR2 as YYREEE (reference sequence). The full variable domain, in which reference TRBV5-4 and TRBJ1-6 provide the parts outside the CDR3, is ETGVTQSPTHLIKTRGQQVTLRCSSQSGHNTVSWYQQALGQGPQFIFQYYREEENGRGNFPPRFSGLQFPNYSSELNVNALELDDSALYLCASSVKGGYSPLHFGNGTRLTVT.

This clone showed up just a few times. The chain has TRBV2 and TRBJ2-6, with D unresolved. Per germline, CDR1 SNHLY and CDR2 FYNNEI. CDR3 length: 14 residues. V lost 5 bases, J lost 1 base, and 6 bases lay in between. CDR3 bases: TGTGCCAGCAGTCGGTCTTCTGGGGCCAACGTCCTGACTTTC. Translating it yields CASSRSSGANVLTF.

This chain uses TRBV15 with TRBJ2-2; TRBD2 agrees at 9 bases. This CDR3 is built from 18 residues. J gave up 7 bases and V 0 bases, and 12 bases lay outside the gene matches. Germline V CDR1 and CDR2: LNHNV, YYDKDF (reference sequence). CDR3 loop: CATSRETFSGRYRGELFF. DNA for the CDR3: TGTGCCACCAGCAGAGAAACGTTTAGCGGGAGATACCGCGGGGAGCTGTTTTTT.

In its sample, this clone was seen a few times. The rearrangement links TRBV5-8 to TRBJ2-1; the match to TRBD1 covers 8 bases. The CDR3 loop spans 15 amino acids. V was clipped by 4 bases and J by 7 bases; unmatched bases: 10. The germline CDR1 and CDR2 sequences are SGHTS and YDEGEE. In DNA form, the CDR3 reads TGTGCCAGCAGCCCGCGACAGGGGCCCCGAAATGAGCAGTTCTTC. This translates into CASSPRQGPRNEQFF.

This clone has just a few counts. This chain joins TRBV30 and TRBJ1-1; the D gene is possibly TRBD1 (5 bases). Deletions cut 5 bases from V and 0 bases from J, with 13 bases between. The germline V gene has CDR1 GTSNPN and CDR2 SVGIG (reference sequence). CDR3 length: 14 amino acids. The CDR3 DNA reads as TGTGCCTGGGGACGGGGGAGGCTGAACACTGAAGCTTTCTTT. Translating it yields CAWGRGRLNTEAFF.

In its sample, this clone was seen a few times. The chain has TRBV7-3 and TRBJ2-5; D gene ambiguous. Trimming removed 5 bases at V and 4 bases at J, with 11 bases between. The CDR3 has 13 residues. In germline, CDR1 is SGHTA, CDR2 FQGTGA. The CDR3 bases are TGTGCCAGCAGCCGACGGTCGGGAGAGACCCAGTACTTC. Translation gives CASSRRSGETQYF.

The table lists this clone with a few counts. The rearrangement joins TRBV28 to TRBJ1-2; 10 nucleotides match TRBD1. Germline-derived CDR1 and CDR2 are MDHEN and SYDVKM. V lost 4 bases, J lost 7 bases, and 6 bases stayed unmatched. The CDR3 is 14 amino acids. CDR3 residues: CASSSPGQGSGYTF. The CDR3 DNA reads as TGTGCCAGCAGTTCCCCGGGACAGGGGAGTGGCTACACCTTC.

Only a few counts were recorded for this clone. J is TRBJ1-2 and V is TRBV7-2; D unclear. The CDR3 spans 12 residues. With 1 base removed from V and 4 bases from J, the gap between germline ends came to 4 bases. Germline CDR1 is SGHTA and CDR2 is FQGNSA. The CDR3 nucleotides are TGTGCCAGCAGCTTAGACGGCTATGGCTACACCTTC. It translates to CASSLDGYGYTF.

In its sample, this clone was seen a few times. The chain uses TRBV30 and TRBJ2-5; 13 bases are a match to TRBD2. The last part of the DNA fits TRBJ2-7 better; the J call may be wrong. The CDR3 runs 14 residues. The V gene's germline CDR1 is GTSNPN and CDR2 SVGIG (reference sequence). The chain's CDR3 is CAWSGLAGGYEQYF. The CDR3 DNA reads as TGTGCCTGGAGTGGACTAGCGGGAGGCTACGAGCAGTACTTC.

This chain connects TRBV5-4 to TRBJ2-5; a weak D match, TRBD1 (7 bases). The V gene lost 1 base and the J gene lost 4 bases, with 14 bases spanning the gap. Per the germline V gene, CDR1 is SGHNT and CDR2 is YYREEE (reference sequence). The CDR3 consists of 15 residues. CDR3 loop: CASSLHQGGGETQYF. CDR3 DNA: TGTGCCAGCAGCTTGCATCAGGGGGGAGGAGAGACCCAGTACTTC.

The table lists this clone with a few counts. This chain links TRBV27 with TRBJ1-2; D is unresolved. CDR3 length: 13 residues. Trimming left V 5 bases short and J 5 bases short, with 12 bases between. Germline V gene lookup returns CDR1 MNHEY and CDR2 SMNVEV (reference sequence). The CDR3 region is CASSRHEYYGYTF. CDR3 sequence (DNA): TGTGCCAGCAGTCGCCATGAGTATTATGGCTACACCTTC.

The V and J genes are TRBV2 and TRBJ2-5; D is undetermined. This CDR3 comprises 13 residues. Trimming took off 2 bases at V and 2 bases at J, with 6 bases between the two ends. CDR1 is SNHLY and CDR2 is FYNNEI in the germline V gene. CDR3 sequence reads: CASSERRQETQYF. The CDR3 bases are TGTGCCAGCAGTGAACGGAGACAAGAGACCCAGTACTTC.

This clone was seen more than once but under ten times. The CDR3 here is CASSPVPAQETQYF. In DNA, the CDR3 is TGTGCCAGCTCACCAGTACCGGCCCAAGAGACCCAGTACTTC. This chain uses TRBV18 with TRBJ2-5; unclear D gene. There are 14 residues in the CDR3. The ends were cut back, 2 bases at V and 1 base at J, with 8 bases in the middle. Germline V gives CDR1 KGHSH, CDR2 LQKENI.

The chain links TRBV25-1 to TRBJ1-6, with D maybe TRBD1 (5 bases). Germline V gene data show CDR1 as MGHDK and CDR2 as SYGVNS. Trimming took off 1 base at V and 10 bases at J, with 14 bases between the two ends. The CDR3 is 15 amino acids. The CDR3 DNA is TGTGCCAGCAGTGAATTCGGGGGGACGAGCTCACCCCTCCACTTT. Its translation: CASSEFGGTSSPLHF.

The chain has TRBV7-3 and TRBJ2-3; no definite D call. Trimming removed 1 base at V and 8 bases at J, with 10 bases between. The CDR3 loop spans 13 amino acids. Germline loops: CDR1 SGHTA, CDR2 FQGTGA. DNA of the CDR3: TGTGCCAGCAGCTTAAATCCCGGGTTTACGCAGTATTTT. Encoded protein: CASSLNPGFTQYF.

This clone came up a few times. The V gene is TRBV27, the J gene TRBJ2-7; 7 nucleotides line up with TRBD1. This CDR3 has 13 amino acids. Germline CDR1 and CDR2: MNHEY and SMNVEV (reference sequence). Trimming removed 9 bases from V and 2 bases from J; junction bases left unmatched: 7. The CDR3 sequence: CASLRQGTYEQYF. CDR3 in DNA: TGTGCCAGTTTACGACAGGGAACCTACGAGCAGTACTTC.

This clone came up a few times. The chain joins TRBV4-3 to TRBJ1-4; perhaps TRBD1 as D (6 bases). The CDR3 has 17 residues. Trimming left V 2 bases short and J 5 bases short, with 18 bases between. Germline loops: CDR1 LGHNA, CDR2 YSLEER. CDR3 coding DNA: TGCGCCAGCAGCCAAAGATCCGGGGGGGCGAGAAATGAAAAACTGTTTTTT. Translated: CASSQRSGGARNEKLFF.

V and J are TRBV27 and TRBJ2-1; TRBD1 aligns across 7 bases. The junction had 10 bases not matched to a gene; V was cut back by 5 bases and J by 3 bases. The CDR3 contains 16 residues. The V gene's germline CDR1 is MNHEY and CDR2 SMNVEV (reference sequence). CDR3 DNA: TGTGCCAGCAGTGCACCGACAGGGACGGGCTACAATGAGCAGTTCTTC. This gives the protein CASSAPTGTGYNEQFF.

A remark on this clone: A much more abundant neighbour one base away suggests this may be a read error. This chain links TRBV15 with TRBJ2-7; D assignment may be TRBD1 or TRBD2 (5 bases each). Germline V gives CDR1 LNHNV, CDR2 YYDKDF (reference sequence). V lost 6 bases to trimming and J lost 3 bases, with 15 bases between them. The CDR3 extends over 14 amino acids. The CDR3 is CATRRGQGFYEQYF. DNA for the CDR3: TGTGCCACCAGGAGGGGCCAAGGGTTCTACGAGCAGTACTTC.

The table lists this clone with a few counts. This chain connects TRBV7-9 to TRBJ1-1; D gene uncertain. Germline CDR1 reads SEHNR; CDR2 reads FQNEAQ (reference sequence). The CDR3 contains 14 residues. V was cut by 2 bases and J by 3 bases, with 10 bases left in between. The CDR3 sequence is CASSLYSEDTEAFF. Written as DNA, the CDR3 is TGTGCCAGCAGCTTATATAGCGAGGACACTGAAGCTTTCTTT.

J is TRBJ2-7 and V is TRBV2; 8 nucleotides line up with TRBD2. The trim removed 7 bases at V and 1 base at J, leaving 12 bases unmatched. The length of the CDR3 is 16 residues. CDR1 and CDR2 from the germline V gene are SNHLY and FYNNEI. CDR3 sequence (DNA): TGTGCCAGCACCGACCCAGCGGGGGCTACTTCCTACGAGCAGTACTTC. Residues: CASTDPAGATSYEQYF.

The chain couples TRBV4-1 to TRBJ1-2; D ambiguous. The CDR3 spans 17 residues. Germline loops: CDR1 MGHRA, CDR2 YSYEKL. With 3 bases removed from V and 8 bases from J, the gap between germline ends came to 25 bases. The CDR3 spells CASSQGFRNNGMKGYTF. The DNA of the CDR3 is TGCGCCAGCAGCCAGGGGTTTCGGAACAACGGAATGAAAGGCTACACCTTC.